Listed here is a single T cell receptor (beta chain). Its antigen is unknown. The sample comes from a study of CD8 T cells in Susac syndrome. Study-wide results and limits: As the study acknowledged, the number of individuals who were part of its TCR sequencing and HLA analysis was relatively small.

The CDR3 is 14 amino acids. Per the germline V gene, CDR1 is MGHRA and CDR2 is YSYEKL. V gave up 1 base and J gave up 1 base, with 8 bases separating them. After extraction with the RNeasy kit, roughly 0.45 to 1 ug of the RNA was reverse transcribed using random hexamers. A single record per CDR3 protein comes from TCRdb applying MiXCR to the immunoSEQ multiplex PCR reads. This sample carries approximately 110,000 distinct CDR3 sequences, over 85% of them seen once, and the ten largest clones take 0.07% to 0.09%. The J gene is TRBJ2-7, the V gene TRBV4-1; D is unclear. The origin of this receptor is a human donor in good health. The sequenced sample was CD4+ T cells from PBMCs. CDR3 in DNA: TGCGCCAGCAGCCAAGTCACACGGTCCTACGAGCAGTACTTC. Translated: CASSQVTRSYEQYF.